This is a list of T cell receptor beta chains from one sample in a study of blood T cell repertoires in COVID-19. The repertoire was sequenced with immunoSEQ multiplex PCR; TCRdb's copy has only in-frame clones and lacks some. This table holds a few hundred thousand clones, 86% found once. Sequenced: peripheral blood. The receptors originated from a man aged 55-75 years with acute or convalescent COVID-19. Both conserved end residues are trimmed from each CDR3.

V	length	J	CDR3
TRBV18	13	TRBJ1-6	ASSPPGQAQSPLH
TRBV28	12	TRBJ2-7	ASSPYRELVSQY
TRBV13	12	TRBJ2-7	ASSSDRVGYEQY
TRBV27	13	TRBJ2-5	ASSGLAANQETQY
TRBV10-2	12	TRBJ1-1	ASGKMDGTSEAF
TRBV6-2/TRBV6-3	12	TRBJ2-2	ASSPGTNTGELF
TRBV5-1	13	TRBJ2-5	ASSLRLAGEETQY
TRBV6-5	13	TRBJ1-5	ASSSGGEGNQPQH
TRBV6-6	14	TRBJ2-1	ASSKGLAGVNNEQF
TRBV11-2	12	TRBJ1-6	ASSAKGQQSPLH
TRBV28	14	TRBJ2-2	ASSFVGAPSTGELF
TRBV19	14	TRBJ2-5	ASSIDRASDQETQY
TRBV25-1	10	TRBJ1-1	ASTGGFLEAF
TRBV3-1/TRBV3-2	14	TRBJ1-4	ASSQELTGGGEKLF
TRBV5-4	12	TRBJ1-1	ASSLTGMNTEAF
TRBV3-1/TRBV3-2	10	TRBJ1-4	ASSKQLEKLF
TRBV6-1	17	TRBJ2-7	ASSELLAGVRRGTGEQY
TRBV9	15	TRBJ1-3	ASSERLQDSSGNTIY
TRBV4-2	14	TRBJ2-5	ASSQETSGIQETQY
TRBV5-4	13	TRBJ1-2	ASSFTGPGPHGYT
TRBV7-9	13	TRBJ2-5	ASRAMAGRVETQY
TRBV5-5	13	TRBJ2-7	ASSLAGTAVYEQY
TRBV7-3	13	TRBJ1-2	ASSLTSGQGYGYT
TRBV7-9	13	TRBJ1-6	ASSLQGDRNSPLH
TRBV27	13	TRBJ2-7	ASRLRDSLSYEQY
TRBV11-2	11	TRBJ2-7	ASSPGLVYEQY
TRBV6-6	9	TRBJ2-1	ASERGNEQF
TRBV6-6	11	TRBJ2-7	ASRRDTDYEQY
TRBV27	13	TRBJ2-1	ASSQDLSSYNEQF
TRBV15	13	TRBJ1-5	ATSRVTDRNQPQH
TRBV9	16	TRBJ2-3	ASSVGGRDLLRTDTQY
TRBV6-6	13	TRBJ2-3	ASSPEVGLSDTQY
TRBV7-9	10	TRBJ1-2	ASSLASTGYT
TRBV9	11	TRBJ1-1	ASSVAPSAEAF
TRBV14	12	TRBJ1-1	ASSLRTGNTEAF
TRBV11-3	13	TRBJ1-1	ASSALIGGNTEAF
TRBV5-1	11	TRBJ1-2	ASSLGQGGGYT
TRBV19	13	TRBJ1-2	ASSPGTGLRYGYT
TRBV9	12	TRBJ1-1	ASSVGGPDTEAF
TRBV12-1	12	TRBJ2-7	ASSLRQLLYEQY
TRBV24-1	17	TRBJ2-3	ATSDPYYRLAGFKDTQY
TRBV7-8	16	TRBJ2-6	ASILPGTGNGGANVLT
TRBV7-9	12	TRBJ1-1	ASSLTAGGTEAF
TRBV4-3	12	TRBJ1-4	ASSLDRVDEKLF
TRBV28	13	TRBJ1-1	ASSGRGTGKAEAF